The entry below describes one TCR beta chain. What antigen it recognizes has not been identified. No per-base quality is available; no much larger clone lies one base away. The study profiled bulk TCR beta-chain repertoires in matched peripheral blood, tumor and adjacent normal breast tissue taken from approximately 15 patients with early-stage breast cancer. Before surgery, whole blood (roughly 4.5-10 mL) was collected into EDTA tubes and processed within 2 hours. Ficoll-Paque centrifugation in SepMate-50 tubes was used to isolate peripheral blood mononuclear cells. For storage in liquid nitrogen, PBMCs were cryopreserved as aliquots of about 1.7 to 4.5 million cells in about 90% FBS with approximately 10% DMSO. The Qiagen AllPrep DNA/RNA Mini kit was used for genomic DNA extraction. Every sample was amplified as two independent genomic DNA replicates, using about 0.46 ug for blood and approximately 1.5 ug for tumor or normal breast. TCRB sequencing of genomic DNA was carried out with the ImmunoSeq Intro kit according to the manufacturer's instructions. For absolute quantification, the roughly 30-cycle multiplex PCR included proprietary primers along with spike-in control sequences. Single-end 150-bp reads were used to sequence an 87-bp fragment spanning the CDR3 plus the flanking V and J genes. Seven samples, with two replicates for each sample, were multiplexed per lane of an Illumina MiSeq using version 3.0 chemistry. From the authors' description of their analysis: The vendor's proprietary pipeline handled the raw data processing, merging both replicates into a single result for each sample. Clonotypes were defined as productive rearrangements sharing the V-gene family, CDR3 amino acid sequence and J-gene segment. Clonality was computed as 1 minus the normalized Shannon entropy (Pielou evenness) of TCRB abundances. To estimate T cell density, the total number of templates was divided by the input cell count, which was inferred from how much DNA went in. Recon with default parameters was used to estimate total repertoire diversity and clonality. A clonotype was considered tumor-enriched if its abundance in tumor exceeded 0.1% and was at least 32-fold higher than its abundance in normal breast. TCRdb's version of the immuneACCESS table is confined to in-frame rearrangements and falls short of the full clone set. An unresolved V gene accounts for under half of the shortfall where checked; the remainder is of unknown origin. That table supplies the V and J calls and clone size; D and trimming were determined from the DNA. A total of about 30,000 clones appear in this sample, 72% of them only once. Jointly, the top ten make up around a third of the sample.

The sample comes from a study of early stage breast cancer tumors (dated by TCRdb to about 2017). A note on the overall study: Of the roughly 17 invasive breast tumors, about a dozen were found to be estrogen receptor-positive, progesterone receptor-positive and HER2-negative. A total of 2,651,842 templates, representing 1,097,674 unique clonotypes, were detected across all samples. On average, each sample got approximately 9.8-fold read coverage. About 70% of the 12 ER+/PR+/HER2- tumors were invasive ductal carcinomas, while the other four were invasive lobular carcinomas. Results and caveats for the whole study, not just this receptor: Analysis by tumor subtype was prevented by the small cohort size. Chain pairing and functional markers such as CD4, CD8 and FOXP3 were missed by bulk genomic DNA sequencing of unsorted cells. Compared with adjacent normal breast tissue, tumors had higher clonality and roughly 2.4-fold greater T cell density. Enriched TCRB sequences shared across patients were found to be mostly commonly generated sequences that were unlikely to play an important role in the tumor microenvironment. Repertoires from blood and normal breast were more alike than repertoires from blood and tumor, and in about 90% of the 16 patients, comparing each tissue with blood separated tumor from normal.

This TCR was recovered from a person aged 45 to 60 with breast cancer. Sequencing was done on a sample of blood.

The CDR3 here reads CASRQGTSGRKYF. Here is the DNA: TGTGCCAGCAGACAGGGGACTAGCGGGAGGAAGTACTTC. The chain links TRBV7-9 with TRBJ2-4, with TRBD2 identical over 15 junction bases. The CDR3 numbers 13 residues from cysteine through phenylalanine. Left in the record is the CDR3 DNA by itself, 39 bases read in frame from the first base. The junction shows trimming of 6 bases on V and 14 bases on J, and the gene matches do not reach 5 bases of it. Based on the germline V gene (reference sequence), the CDR1 and CDR2 sequences are SEHNR and FQNEAQ. Full variable domain (CDR3 extended with the reference TRBV7-9 and TRBJ2-4 proteins): DTGVSQNPRHKITKRGQNVTFRCDPISEHNRLYWYRQTLGQGPEFLTYFQNEAQLEKSRLLSDRFSAERPKGSFSTLEIQRTEQGDSAMYLCASRQGTSGRKYFGAGTRLSVL.